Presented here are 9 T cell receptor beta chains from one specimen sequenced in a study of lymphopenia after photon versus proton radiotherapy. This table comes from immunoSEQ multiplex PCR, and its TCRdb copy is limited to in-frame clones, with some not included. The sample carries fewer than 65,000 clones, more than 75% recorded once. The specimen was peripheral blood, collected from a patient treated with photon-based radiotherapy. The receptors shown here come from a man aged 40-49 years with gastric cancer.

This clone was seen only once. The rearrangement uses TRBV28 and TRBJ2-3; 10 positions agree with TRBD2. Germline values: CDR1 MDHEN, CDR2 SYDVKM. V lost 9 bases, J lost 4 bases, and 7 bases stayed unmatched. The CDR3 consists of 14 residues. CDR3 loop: CASSSGGAPDTQYF. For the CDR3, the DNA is TGTGCCAGTTCCAGCGGGGGGGCCCCAGATACGCAGTATTTT.

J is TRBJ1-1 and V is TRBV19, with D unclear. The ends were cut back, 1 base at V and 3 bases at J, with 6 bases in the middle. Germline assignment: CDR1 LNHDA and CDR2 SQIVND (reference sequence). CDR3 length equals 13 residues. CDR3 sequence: CASSIAGYTEAFF. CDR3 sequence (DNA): TGTGCCAGTAGTATAGCCGGGTACACTGAAGCTTTCTTT.

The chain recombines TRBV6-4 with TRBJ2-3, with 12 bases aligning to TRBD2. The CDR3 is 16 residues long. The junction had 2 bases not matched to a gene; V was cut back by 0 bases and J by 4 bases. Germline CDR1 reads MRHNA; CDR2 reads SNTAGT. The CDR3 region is CASSDSASGGADTQYF. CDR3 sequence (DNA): TGTGCCAGCAGTGACTCGGCTAGCGGGGGGGCAGATACGCAGTATTTT.

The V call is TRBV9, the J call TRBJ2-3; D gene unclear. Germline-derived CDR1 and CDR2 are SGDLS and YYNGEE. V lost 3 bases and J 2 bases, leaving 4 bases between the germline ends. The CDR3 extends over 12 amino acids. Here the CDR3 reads CASSDNTDTQYF. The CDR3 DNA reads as TGTGCCAGCAGCGATAACACAGATACGCAGTATTTT.

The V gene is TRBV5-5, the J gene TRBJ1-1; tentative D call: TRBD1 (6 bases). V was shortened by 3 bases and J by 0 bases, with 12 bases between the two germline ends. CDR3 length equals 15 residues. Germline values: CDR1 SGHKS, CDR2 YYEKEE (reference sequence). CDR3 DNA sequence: TGTGCCAGCAGCTCGTGGACAGCGATGAACACTGAAGCTTTCTTT. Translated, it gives CASSSWTAMNTEAFF.

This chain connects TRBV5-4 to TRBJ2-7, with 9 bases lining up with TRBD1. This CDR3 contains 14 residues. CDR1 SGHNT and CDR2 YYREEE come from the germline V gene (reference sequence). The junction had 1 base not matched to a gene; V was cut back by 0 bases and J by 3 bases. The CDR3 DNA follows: TGTGCCAGCAGCTTGGACAGGGGGCTCTACGAGCAGTACTTC. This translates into CASSLDRGLYEQYF.

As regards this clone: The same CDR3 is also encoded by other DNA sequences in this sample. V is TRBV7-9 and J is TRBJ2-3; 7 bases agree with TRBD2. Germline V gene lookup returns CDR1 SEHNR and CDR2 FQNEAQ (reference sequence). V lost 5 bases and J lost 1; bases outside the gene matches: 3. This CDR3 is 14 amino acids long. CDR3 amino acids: CASSPSGGTDTQYF. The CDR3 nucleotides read TGTGCCAGCAGCCCAAGCGGGGGCACAGATACGCAGTATTTT.

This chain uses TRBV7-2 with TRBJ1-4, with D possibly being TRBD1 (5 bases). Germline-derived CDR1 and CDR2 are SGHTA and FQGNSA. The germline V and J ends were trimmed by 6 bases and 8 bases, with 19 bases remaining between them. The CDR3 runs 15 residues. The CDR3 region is CASSHNVGVREKLFF. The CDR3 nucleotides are TGTGCCAGCAGTCACAATGTGGGGGTCCGCGAAAAACTGTTTTTT.

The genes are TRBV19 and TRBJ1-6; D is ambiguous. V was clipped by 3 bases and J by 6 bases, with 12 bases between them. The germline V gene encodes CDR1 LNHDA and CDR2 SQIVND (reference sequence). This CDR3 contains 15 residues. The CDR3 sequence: CASSILRTGNSPLHF. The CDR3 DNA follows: TGTGCCAGTAGTATCCTCAGGACTGGTAATTCACCCCTCCACTTT. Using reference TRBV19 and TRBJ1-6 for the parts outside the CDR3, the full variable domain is DGGITQSPKYLFRKEGQNVTLSCEQNLNHDAMYWYRQDPGQGLRLIYYSQIVNDFQKGDIAEGYSVSREKKESFPLTVTSAQKNPTAFYLCASSILRTGNSPLHFGNGTRLTVT.